The 6 T cell receptor beta chains given below trace back to one sample, sequenced in a study of CD8+ T cells in alopecia areata. TCR sequencing used cDNA made by reverse transcription of extracted RNA. Sequencing was performed with immunoSEQ multiplex PCR; in TCRdb, only in-frame clones are kept and a portion is missing. The sample lists about 200,000 clones; around 57% were seen once. Treatment specified: oral pan-JAK inhibitor, 5-10 mg twice daily. The specimen comprised CD4+ T cells sorted from blood, sampled at week 4, from a patient treated with tofacitinib. The receptors originated from a human donor with alopecia areata.

This clone was counted a few times. The chain joins TRBV14 to TRBJ2-2; 11 bases agree with TRBD2. CDR1 is SGHDN and CDR2 is FVKESK in the germline V gene. This CDR3 is built from 17 residues. V trimming: 1 base; J trimming: 0 bases; junction bases outside the gene matches: 1. The CDR3 sequence: CASSQALAGANTGELFF. The CDR3, as DNA: TGTGCCAGCAGCCAAGCACTAGCGGGGGCGAACACCGGGGAGCTGTTTTTT.

This rearrangement joins TRBV18 to TRBJ2-7; a possible D gene is TRBD1 (6 bases). Between the trimmed V and J ends, which lost 6 bases and 6 bases, there was a span of 9 bases. There are 11 residues in the CDR3. From germline, CDR1 is KGHSH and CDR2 LQKENI. CDR3 sequence (DNA): TGTGCCAGCTCCCAGGACAGCGAGCAGTACTTC. This sequence encodes CASSQDSEQYF.

This clone appeared a few times. This chain uses TRBV4-2 with TRBJ1-4; D not certain. The CDR3 has 18 amino acids. The V end lost 0 bases, the J end lost 5 bases, and 19 bases lay between the germline ends. CDR1 is LGHNA, CDR2 YNFKEQ, per germline. CDR3 bases: TGTGCCAGCAGCCAAGAGCCCCGGTTAGGTCCCGACAATGAAAAACTGTTTTTT. Amino acid sequence: CASSQEPRLGPDNEKLFF.

The chain combines TRBV30 with TRBJ1-2; D ambiguous. Trimming pared 7 bases from V and 8 bases from J, leaving 14 bases between. Per the germline V gene, CDR1 is GTSNPN and CDR2 is SVGIG (reference sequence). The CDR3 runs to 11 residues. The CDR3 reads CASAVPPGYTF. The CDR3 DNA reads as TGTGCCTCCGCGGTTCCCCCGGGCTACACCTTC.

CDR3 sequence reads: CAMSGGIEETQYF. The CDR3 region has the DNA TGTGCCATGTCTGGGGGGATTGAAGAGACCCAGTACTTC. The V call is TRBV10-3, the J call TRBJ2-5, with D maybe TRBD2 (6 bases). Germline lookup yields CDR1 ENHRY and CDR2 SYGVKD. The CDR3 runs to 13 residues. V lost 9 bases, J lost 3 bases, and 14 bases lay in between.

The rearrangement links TRBV9 to TRBJ2-7; 8 positions agree with TRBD2. After removal of 4 bases from V and 2 bases from J, the junction contained 5 bases not matched to a gene. Looked up from germline, CDR1 is SGDLS and CDR2 is YYNGEE. There are 14 residues in the CDR3. This chain's CDR3 is CASSPSRGAYEQYF. As DNA, the CDR3 is TGTGCCAGCAGCCCCTCGCGGGGGGCCTACGAGCAGTACTTC.